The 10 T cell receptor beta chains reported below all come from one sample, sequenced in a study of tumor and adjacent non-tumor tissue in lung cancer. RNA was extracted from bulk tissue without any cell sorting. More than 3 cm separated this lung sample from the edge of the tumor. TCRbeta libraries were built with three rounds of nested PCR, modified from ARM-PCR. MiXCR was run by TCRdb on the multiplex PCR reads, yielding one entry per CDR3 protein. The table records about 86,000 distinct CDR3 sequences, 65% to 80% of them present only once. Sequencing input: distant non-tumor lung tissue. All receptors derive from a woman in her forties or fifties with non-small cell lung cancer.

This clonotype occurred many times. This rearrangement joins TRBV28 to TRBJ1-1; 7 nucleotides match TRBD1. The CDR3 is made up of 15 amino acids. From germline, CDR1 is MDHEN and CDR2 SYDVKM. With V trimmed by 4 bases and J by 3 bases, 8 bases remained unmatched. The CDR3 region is CASSSPTGRDTEAFF. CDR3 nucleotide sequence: TGTGCCAGCAGTTCACCGACAGGGAGGGACACTGAAGCTTTCTTT. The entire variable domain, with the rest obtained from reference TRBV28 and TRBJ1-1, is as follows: DVKVTQSSRYLVKRTGEKVFLECVQDMDHENMFWYRQDPGLGLRLIYFSYDVKMKEKGDIPEGYSVSREKKERFSLILESASTNQTSMYLCASSSPTGRDTEAFFGQGTRLTVV.

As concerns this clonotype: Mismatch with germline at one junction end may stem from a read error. CDR3 region: CACSARSGAGLREQFF. For the CDR3, the DNA is TGCGCCTGCAGTGCGAGGTCTGGGGCGGGGTTGCGTGAACAGTTCTTC. The V and J genes are TRBV10-1 and TRBJ2-1, with D tentatively TRBD2 (6 bases). CDR1 WNHNN and CDR2 SYGVQD come from the germline V gene (reference sequence). The CDR3 loop spans 16 amino acids.

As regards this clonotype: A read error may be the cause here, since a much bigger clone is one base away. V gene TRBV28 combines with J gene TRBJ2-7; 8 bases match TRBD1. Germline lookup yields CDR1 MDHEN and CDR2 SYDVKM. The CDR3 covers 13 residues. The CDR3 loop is CAISQGALREKYF. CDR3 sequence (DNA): TGTGCCATCAGTCAGGGGGCGTTGCGCGAGAAGTACTTC. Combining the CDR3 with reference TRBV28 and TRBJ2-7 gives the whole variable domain DVKVTQSSRYLVKRTGEKVFLECVQDMDHENMFWYRQDPGLGLRLIYFSYDVKMKEKGDIPEGYSVSREKKERFSLILESASTNQTSMYLCAISQGALREKYFGPGTRLTVT.

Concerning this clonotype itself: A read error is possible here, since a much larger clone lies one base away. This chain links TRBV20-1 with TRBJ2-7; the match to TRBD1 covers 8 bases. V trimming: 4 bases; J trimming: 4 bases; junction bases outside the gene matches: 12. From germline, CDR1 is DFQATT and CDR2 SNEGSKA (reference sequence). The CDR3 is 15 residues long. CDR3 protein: CSATDSGTGVYEQYF. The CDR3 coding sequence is TGCAGTGCTACTGACTCCGGGACAGGTGTGTACGAGCAGTACTTC.

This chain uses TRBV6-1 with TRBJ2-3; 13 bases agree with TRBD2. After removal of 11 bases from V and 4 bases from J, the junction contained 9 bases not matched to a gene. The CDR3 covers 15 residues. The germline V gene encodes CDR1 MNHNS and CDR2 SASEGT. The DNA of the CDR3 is TGTGCCGGCAATGAACTAGCGGGAGGGCCAGATACGCAGTATTTT. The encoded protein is CAGNELAGGPDTQYF.

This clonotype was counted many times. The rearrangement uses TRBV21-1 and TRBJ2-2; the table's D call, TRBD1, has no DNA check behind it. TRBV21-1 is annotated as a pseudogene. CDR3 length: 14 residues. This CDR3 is CASRDREVTGELFF. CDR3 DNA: TGTGCCAGCAGGGACAGGGAAGTCACCGGGGAGCTGTTTTTT.

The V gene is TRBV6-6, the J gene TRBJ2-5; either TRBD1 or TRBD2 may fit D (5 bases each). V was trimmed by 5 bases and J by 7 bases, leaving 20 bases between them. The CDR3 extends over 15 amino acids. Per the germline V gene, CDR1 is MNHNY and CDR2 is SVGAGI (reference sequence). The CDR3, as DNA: TGTGCCAGCAGTCACCTGGACCCAGCTGGGGGGACCCAGTACTTC. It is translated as CASSHLDPAGGTQYF.

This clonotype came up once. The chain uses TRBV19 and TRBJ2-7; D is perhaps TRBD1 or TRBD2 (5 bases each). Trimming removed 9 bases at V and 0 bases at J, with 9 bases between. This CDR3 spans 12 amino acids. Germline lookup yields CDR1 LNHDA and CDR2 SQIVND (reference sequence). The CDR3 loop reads CASGTCSYEQYF. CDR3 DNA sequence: TGTGCCAGCGGGACGTGCTCCTACGAGCAGTACTTC. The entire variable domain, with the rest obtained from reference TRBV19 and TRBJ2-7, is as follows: DGGITQSPKYLFRKEGQNVTLSCEQNLNHDAMYWYRQDPGQGLRLIYYSQIVNDFQKGDIAEGYSVSREKKESFPLTVTSAQKNPTAFYLCASGTCSYEQYFGPGTRLTVT.

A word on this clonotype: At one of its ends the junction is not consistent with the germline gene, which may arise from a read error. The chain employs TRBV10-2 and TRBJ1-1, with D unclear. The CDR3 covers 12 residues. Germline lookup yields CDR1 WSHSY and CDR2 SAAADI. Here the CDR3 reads CASSKANTEASF. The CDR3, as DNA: TGCGCCAGCAGTAAGGCAAACACTGAAGCTTCCTTT.

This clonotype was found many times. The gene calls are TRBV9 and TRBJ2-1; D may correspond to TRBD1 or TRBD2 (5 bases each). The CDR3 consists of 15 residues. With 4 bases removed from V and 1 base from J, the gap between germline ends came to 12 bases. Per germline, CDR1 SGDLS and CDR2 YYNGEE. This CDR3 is CASSPRGLSYNEQFF. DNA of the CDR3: TGTGCCAGCAGCCCCCGGGGCCTATCCTACAATGAGCAGTTCTTC. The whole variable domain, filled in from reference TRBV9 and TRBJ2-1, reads DSGVTQTPKHLITATGQRVTLRCSPRSGDLSVYWYQQSLDQGLQFLIQYYNGEERAKGNILERFSAQQFPDLHSELNLSSLELGDSALYFCASSPRGLSYNEQFFGPGTRLTVL.